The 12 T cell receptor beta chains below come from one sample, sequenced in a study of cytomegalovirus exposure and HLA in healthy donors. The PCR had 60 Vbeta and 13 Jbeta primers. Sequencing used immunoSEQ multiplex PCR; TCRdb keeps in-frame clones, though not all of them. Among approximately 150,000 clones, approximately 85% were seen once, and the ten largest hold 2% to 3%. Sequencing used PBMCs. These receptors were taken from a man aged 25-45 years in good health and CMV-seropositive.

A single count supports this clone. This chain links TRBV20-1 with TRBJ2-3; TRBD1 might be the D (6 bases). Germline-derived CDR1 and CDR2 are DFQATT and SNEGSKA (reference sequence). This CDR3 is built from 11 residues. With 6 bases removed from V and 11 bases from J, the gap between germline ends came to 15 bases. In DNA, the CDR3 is TGCAGTGCCAGAAGCCCACAGGGGCAGTATTTT. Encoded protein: CSARSPQGQYF.

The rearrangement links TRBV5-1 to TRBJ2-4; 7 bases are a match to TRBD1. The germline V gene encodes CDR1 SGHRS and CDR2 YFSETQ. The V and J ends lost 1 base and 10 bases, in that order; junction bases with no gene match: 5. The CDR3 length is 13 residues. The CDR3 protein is CASSLTDRSIQYF. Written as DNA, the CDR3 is TGCGCCAGCAGCTTGACGGACAGGTCGATTCAGTACTTC.

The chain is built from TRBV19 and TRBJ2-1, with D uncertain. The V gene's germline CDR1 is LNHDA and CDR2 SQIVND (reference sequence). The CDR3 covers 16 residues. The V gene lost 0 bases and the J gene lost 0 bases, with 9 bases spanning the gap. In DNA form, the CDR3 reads TGTGCCAGTAGTATAGAGGGTCCTAGCTCCTACAATGAGCAGTTCTTC. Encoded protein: CASSIEGPSSYNEQFF.

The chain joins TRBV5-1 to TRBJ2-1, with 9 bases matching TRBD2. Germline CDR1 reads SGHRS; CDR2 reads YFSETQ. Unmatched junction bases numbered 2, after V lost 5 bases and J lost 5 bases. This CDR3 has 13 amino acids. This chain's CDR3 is CASRERGDNEQFF. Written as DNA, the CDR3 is TGCGCCAGCAGGGAGCGGGGGGACAATGAGCAGTTCTTC.

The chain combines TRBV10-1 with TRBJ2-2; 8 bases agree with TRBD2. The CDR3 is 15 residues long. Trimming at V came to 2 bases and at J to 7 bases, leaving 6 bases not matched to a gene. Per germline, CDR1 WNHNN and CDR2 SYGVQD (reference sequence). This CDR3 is CASSEERLAGGELFF. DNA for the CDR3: TGCGCCAGCAGTGAGGAAAGGCTAGCGGGCGGGGAGCTGTTTTTT.

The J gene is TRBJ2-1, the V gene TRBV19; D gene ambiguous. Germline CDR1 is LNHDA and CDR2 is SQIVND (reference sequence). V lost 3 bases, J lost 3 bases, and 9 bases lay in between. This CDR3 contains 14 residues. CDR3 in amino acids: CASSIYAVYNEQFF. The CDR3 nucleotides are TGTGCCAGTAGTATCTATGCGGTCTACAATGAGCAGTTCTTC.

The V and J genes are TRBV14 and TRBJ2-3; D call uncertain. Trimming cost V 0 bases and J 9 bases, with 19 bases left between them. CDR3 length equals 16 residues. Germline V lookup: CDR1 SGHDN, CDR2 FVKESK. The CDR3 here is CASSQDLGQPIPTQYF. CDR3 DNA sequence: TGTGCCAGCAGCCAAGATCTAGGCCAGCCCATCCCCACGCAGTATTTT.

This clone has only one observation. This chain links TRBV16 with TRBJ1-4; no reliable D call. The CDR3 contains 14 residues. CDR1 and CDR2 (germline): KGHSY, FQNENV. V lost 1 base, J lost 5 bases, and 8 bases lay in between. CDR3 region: CASSQLTRNEKLFF. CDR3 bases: TGTGCCAGCAGCCAATTAACGAGAAATGAAAAACTGTTTTTT.

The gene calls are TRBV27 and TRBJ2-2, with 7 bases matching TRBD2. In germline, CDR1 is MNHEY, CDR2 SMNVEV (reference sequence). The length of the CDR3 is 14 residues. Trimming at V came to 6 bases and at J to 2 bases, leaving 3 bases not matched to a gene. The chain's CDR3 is CASSGLGNTGELFF. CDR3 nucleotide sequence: TGTGCCAGCAGCGGACTAGGTAACACCGGGGAGCTGTTTTTT.

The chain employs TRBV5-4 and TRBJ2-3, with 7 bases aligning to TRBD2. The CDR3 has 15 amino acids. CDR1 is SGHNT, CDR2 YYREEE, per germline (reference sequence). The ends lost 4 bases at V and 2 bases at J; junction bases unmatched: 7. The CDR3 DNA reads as TGTGCCAGCAGCGTGGGGGGGGGTATCACAGATACGCAGTATTTT. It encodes CASSVGGGITDTQYF.

The CDR3 loop is CASSLLGRATDTQYF. In DNA form, the CDR3 reads TGTGCCAGCAGCTTATTGGGCAGGGCCACAGATACGCAGTATTTT. The chain carries TRBV7-9 and TRBJ2-3, with D perhaps TRBD1 (5 bases). Between the trimmed V and J ends, which lost 2 bases and 2 bases, there was a span of 11 bases. The CDR3 runs 15 residues. Germline V gene sequence: CDR1 SEHNR, CDR2 FQNEAQ (reference sequence).

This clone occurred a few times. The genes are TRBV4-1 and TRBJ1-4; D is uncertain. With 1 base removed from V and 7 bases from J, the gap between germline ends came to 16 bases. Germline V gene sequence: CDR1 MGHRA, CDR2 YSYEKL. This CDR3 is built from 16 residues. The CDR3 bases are TGCGCCAGCAGCCAAGCTTCGGACGCCGGAGGTGAAAAACTGTTTTTT. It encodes CASSQASDAGGEKLFF.